Listed here is a single TCR beta chain. The antigen is undetermined. The CDR3 contains 18 residues. Looked up from germline, CDR1 is SGHTA and CDR2 is FQGNSA. J lost 0 bases, V lost 1 base, and 4 bases had no gene match. The assay was immunoSEQ multiplex PCR, and TCRdb's table has in-frame clones only and misses some. Here the sample spans over 130,000 clones, roughly 90% being singletons. These data originate in a study of T cell responses to AZD1222 COVID-19 vaccine. Study conclusions and caveats: Baseline serology detected seropositivity in only five to seven AZD1222 recipients. A reported finding is that nearly half of spike-specific TCRs target unmutated variant regions. Females outnumbered males among donors, who were mostly white British; clonal diversity was possibly underestimated. Spike as a whole was targeted by vaccine-associated CD4 TCRs, dominant at 160-218 and 743-854.

The source was peripheral blood, collected 28 days after the second AZD1222 dose. The clonotype was recovered from an adult who received the AZD1222 COVID-19 vaccine. The genes are TRBV7-2 and TRBJ2-7; 15 bases match TRBD2. CDR3 sequence (DNA): TGTGCCAGCAGCTTAGAAGGGACTAGCGGGAGGAGCTCCTACGAGCAGTACTTC. Its translation is CASSLEGTSGRSSYEQYF.